Following are 20 T cell receptor beta chains from one sample sequenced in a study of control samples from healthy donors and cancer patients (dated by TCRdb to 2018 to 2021). The library was prepared using the immunoSEQ multiplex PCR assay. Not all clones reach the TCRdb copy of this immuneACCESS table, which keeps in-frame sequences only. Checked studies attribute under half of the gap to unresolved V genes and leave the rest unexplained. The sample table contains 100,000 to 150,000 clones; only one count was recorded for 90% of them. Around 2.5% of the sample lies in the top ten. The sequenced sample consisted of blood. Source of these receptors: a man in his forties in good health.

This chain links TRBV10-3 with TRBJ1-1; no clear D gene. Germline CDR1 ENHRY, CDR2 SYGVKD. V was pared by 0 bases and J by 1 base, with 6 bases between. The CDR3 runs to 14 residues. CDR3 amino acids: CAISESGPNTEAFF. The CDR3 DNA reads TGTGCCATCAGTGAGTCGGGCCCGAACACTGAAGCTTTCTTT.

CDR3 region: CASSFGSASGTDTQYF. CDR3 in DNA: TGTGCCAGCAGCTTCGGGAGCGCCTCTGGGACAGATACGCAGTATTTT. The chain combines TRBV7-3 with TRBJ2-3; TRBD2 is a possible D gene (6 bases). Germline CDR1 reads SGHTA; CDR2 reads FQGTGA. V lost 3 bases, J lost 3 bases, and 16 bases lay in between. There are 16 residues in the CDR3.

The V and J genes are TRBV5-1 and TRBJ2-5; D may be TRBD1 or TRBD2 (5 bases each). The CDR3 loop spans 13 amino acids. Trimming pared 4 bases from V and 4 bases from J, leaving 11 bases between. Germline V gives CDR1 SGHRS, CDR2 YFSETQ. The CDR3 is CASSRWDGETQYF. The CDR3, as DNA: TGCGCCAGCAGCCGCTGGGACGGAGAGACCCAGTACTTC.

The chain carries TRBV28 and TRBJ2-3; D unclear. The CDR3 consists of 14 residues. Germline CDR1 is MDHEN and CDR2 is SYDVKM. V lost 3 bases, J lost 1 base, and 8 bases lay in between. The CDR3 is CASSFASRTDTQYF. The CDR3 DNA reads as TGTGCCAGCAGTTTCGCTAGTCGCACAGATACGCAGTATTTT.

The V call is TRBV10-3, the J call TRBJ1-1; D not resolved. The ends were cut back, 2 bases at V and 8 bases at J, with 15 bases in the middle. The CDR3 has 14 residues. Germline CDR1 reads ENHRY; CDR2 reads SYGVKD. CDR3 sequence reads: CAISEPKGGSEAFF. The CDR3 DNA reads TGTGCCATCAGTGAGCCGAAGGGCGGCTCGGAAGCTTTCTTT.

The chain joins TRBV5-1 to TRBJ2-4, with TRBD1 matching 8 bases. The CDR3 totals 14 residues. Losses at the gene ends were 3 bases for V and 7 bases for J; bases not matched to a gene: 6. Germline V gene sequence: CDR1 SGHRS, CDR2 YFSETQ. Here the CDR3 reads CASSSQGAGNIQYF. DNA for the CDR3: TGCGCCAGCAGCTCCCAGGGGGCAGGGAACATTCAGTACTTC.

CDR3 in DNA: TGCGCCAGCAGCCGGGGGGCCGGTGCAGATACGCAGTATTTT. As protein: CASSRGAGADTQYF. The chain uses TRBV5-1 and TRBJ2-3; a weak D match, TRBD2 (7 bases). From germline, CDR1 is SGHRS and CDR2 YFSETQ. Trimming left V 4 bases short and J 4 bases short, with 13 bases between. This CDR3 comprises 14 residues.

V usage is TRBV12-3 or TRBV12-4 and J usage is TRBJ1-2; the D is unclear. The CDR3 has 13 amino acids. The V end was cut by 1 base, the J end by 4 bases, with 7 bases between. This chain's CDR3 is CASSLGAFYGYTF. The CDR3 DNA is TGTGCCAGCAGTTTAGGCGCGTTCTATGGCTACACCTTC.

The chain joins TRBV5-1 to TRBJ2-7; 7 bases line up with TRBD1. V was pared by 4 bases and J by 6 bases, with 13 bases of the junction left unmatched. The V gene's germline CDR1 is SGHRS and CDR2 YFSETQ. The CDR3 length is 15 residues. For the CDR3, the DNA is TGCGCCAGCAGCCAAACAAACAGGGGAGTCGGCGAGCAGTACTTC. Its protein product is CASSQTNRGVGEQYF.

A few counts support this clone. V is TRBV4-2 and J is TRBJ1-1; D remains unclear. The CDR3 totals 15 residues. V lost 0 bases and J 1 base, leaving 9 bases between the germline ends. Per germline, CDR1 LGHNA and CDR2 YNFKEQ. The CDR3 region has the DNA TGTGCCAGCAGCCAAGATCCCATGGGGAACACTGAAGCTTTCTTT. Its protein product is CASSQDPMGNTEAFF.

The rearrangement joins TRBV9 to TRBJ1-5, with unresolved D. The CDR3 contains 14 residues. Per the germline V gene, CDR1 is SGDLS and CDR2 is YYNGEE. Trimming removed 1 base at V and 3 bases at J, with 8 bases between. This chain's CDR3 is CASSVSPYNQPQHF. As DNA, the CDR3 is TGTGCCAGCAGCGTAAGTCCATACAATCAGCCCCAGCATTTT. Full variable domain (rest looked up from reference TRBV9 and TRBJ1-5): DSGVTQTPKHLITATGQRVTLRCSPRSGDLSVYWYQQSLDQGLQFLIQYYNGEERAKGNILERFSAQQFPDLHSELNLSSLELGDSALYFCASSVSPYNQPQHFGDGTRLSIL.

The chain carries TRBV7-3 and TRBJ2-5; 9 bases match TRBD2. The CDR3 consists of 15 residues. Germline V lookup: CDR1 SGHTA, CDR2 FQGTGA. V lost 0 bases and J lost 2; bases outside the gene matches: 1. CDR3 coding DNA: TGTGCCAGCAGCTTAACTAGCGGGGGACAAGAGACCCAGTACTTC. It is translated as CASSLTSGGQETQYF.

This chain links TRBV5-1 with TRBJ2-6; 7 bases map to TRBD1. Germline-derived CDR1 and CDR2 are SGHRS and YFSETQ. The CDR3 is 15 residues long. The V gene end was trimmed by 4 bases and the J gene end by 2 bases; junction bases not matched to a gene: 3. CDR3 DNA: TGCGCCAGCAGCGCAGACAGGGCTGGGGCCAACGTCCTGACTTTC. Its protein is CASSADRAGANVLTF.

This rearrangement joins TRBV7-5 to TRBJ2-5. TRBV7-5 has pseudogene status. The CDR3 runs to 11 residues. CDR3 sequence reads: CARSLSETQYF. CDR3 coding DNA: TGTGCCAGAAGCTTAAGTGAGACCCAGTACTTC.

The DNA for the CDR3 is TGTGCCAGCAGCCAATTACAGGGGTACACAGATACGCAGTATTTT. It yields the protein CASSQLQGYTDTQYF. The rearrangement links TRBV3-1 (or the pseudogene TRBV3-2) to TRBJ2-3; 7 nucleotides match TRBD1. Germline lookup yields CDR1 LGHDT and CDR2 YNNKEL (reference sequence). This CDR3 has 15 amino acids. V dropped 2 bases and J dropped 2; count of bases not matched to a gene: 4.

The table lists this clone with a count of one. This chain connects TRBV5-1 to TRBJ2-2; 9 bases match TRBD1. The CDR3 loop spans 15 amino acids. CDR1 SGHRS and CDR2 YFSETQ come from the germline V gene. V trimming: 1 base; J trimming: 8 bases; junction bases outside the gene matches: 6. CDR3 in DNA: TGCGCCAGCAGCTTGAGGGGACAGGGCAAAGGGGAGCTGTTTTTT. It encodes CASSLRGQGKGELFF.

Points on this clone: Other DNA variants within this sample encode the same CDR3. V usage is TRBV19 and J usage is TRBJ1-4; tentative D call: TRBD1 (5 bases). The CDR3 covers 15 residues. Germline-derived CDR1 and CDR2 are LNHDA and SQIVND (reference sequence). Trimming pared 3 bases from V and 0 bases from J, leaving 8 bases between. The CDR3 nucleotides are TGTGCCAGTAGTATGGACATGGCAACTAATGAAAAACTGTTTTTT. Translated, it gives CASSMDMATNEKLFF. Using reference TRBV19 and TRBJ1-4 for the parts outside the CDR3, the full variable domain is DGGITQSPKYLFRKEGQNVTLSCEQNLNHDAMYWYRQDPGQGLRLIYYSQIVNDFQKGDIAEGYSVSREKKESFPLTVTSAQKNPTAFYLCASSMDMATNEKLFFGSGTQLSVL.

Details on this clone: The germline gene is not matched at one end of the junction; a read error may be the cause. The chain joins TRBV6-1 to TRBJ1-3; D might be TRBD1 (6 bases). CDR1 MNHNS and CDR2 SASEGT come from the germline V gene. This CDR3 is 14 amino acids long. The CDR3 protein is CASREDRLGNTIYF. CDR3 nucleotides: TGTGCCAGCAGGGAAGACAGGCTCGGGAACACCATATATTTT.

The rearrangement joins TRBV6-5 to TRBJ1-2, with 8 bases matching TRBD1. CDR1 and CDR2 (germline): MNHEY, SVGAGI. This CDR3 has 14 amino acids. Germline trimming cut 6 bases from V and 2 bases from J; bases unmatched to any gene: 5. The CDR3 nucleotides are TGTGCCAGCAGAGCCACAGGGGGGAACTATGGCTACACCTTC. Protein: CASRATGGNYGYTF.

J is TRBJ2-5 and V is TRBV12-2; the table gives TRBD2 as D, unverified against the DNA. TRBV12-2 is designated a pseudogene. The CDR3 covers 16 residues. The CDR3 coding sequence is TGTGCAAGTCACATATTAGCCGGGGGGTCCGGGGAGACCCAGTACTTC. Its translation: CASHILAGGSGETQYF.